The present T cell receptor (beta chain) was sequenced within a study of blood T cells in healthy people across ages. Germline trimming cut 1 base from V and 5 bases from J; bases unmatched to any gene: 14. This CDR3 contains 18 residues. From germline, CDR1 is LGHNA and CDR2 YSLEER. Every sample had a minimum of 6.5 million PBMCs isolated. A J-beta primer mix and a sample-barcoded 5' primer were used in a second PCR of about 7 to 11 cycles. TCRdb recomputed calls from the 5' RACE reads with MiXCR, one row per CDR3 protein. The table includes 540,000 or so distinct CDR3 sequences, around 24% detected once. These data also formed part of another study, on T cells of mothers and their children. That report notes: The authors found no persistent microchimeric T cell clones.

The clonotype comes from a boy aged 5 to 17 in good health. The sequencing input was blood. This chain joins TRBV4-3 and TRBJ1-5; 7 bases align to TRBD1. Here the CDR3 reads CASSQGTGRGILDQPQHF. DNA for the CDR3: TGCGCCAGCAGCCAAGGGACAGGCCGAGGGATTTTGGATCAGCCCCAGCATTTT.